This is a list of T cell receptor beta chains from one sample in a study of CD8+ T cells in alopecia areata. TCRdb keeps only in-frame clones here, not all; method: immunoSEQ multiplex PCR. Altogether over 95,000 clones are present, 61% being singletons, with the ten largest covering roughly 16%. The sequences come from CD8+ T cells sorted from blood, collected at week 4, from a patient treated with tofacitinib. These TCRs come from a human donor with alopecia areata. CDR3s include the opening cysteine and the closing phenylalanine or tryptophan. D genes are given only for firm matches. Expanded clones are given a class, and other clones once, few, many or no size at all.

j_gene: TRBJ1-2; v_gene: TRBV27; abundance: -; d_gene: -; CDR3aa: CAVGSVTAEGYTF; CDR3nt: TGTGCCGTGGGTTCCGTGACTGCGGAGGGCTACACCTTC
j_gene: TRBJ2-7; v_gene: TRBV29-1; abundance: -; d_gene: -; CDR3aa: CSVEEGSATYEQYF; CDR3nt: TGCAGCGTTGAAGAAGGCTCTGCTACCTACGAGCAGTACTTC
j_gene: TRBJ2-5; v_gene: TRBV5-4; abundance: -; d_gene: -; CDR3aa: CASSPGLAQQETQYF; CDR3nt: TGTGCCAGCAGCCCGGGGCTGGCGCAGCAAGAGACCCAGTACTTC
j_gene: TRBJ2-7; v_gene: TRBV27; abundance: few; d_gene: TRBD1; CDR3aa: CASSRDRLSTYEQYF; CDR3nt: TGTGCCAGCAGCCGGGACAGGTTATCCACCTACGAGCAGTACTTC
j_gene: TRBJ2-5; v_gene: TRBV6-6; abundance: few; d_gene: -; CDR3aa: CASSYLRGVEETQYF; CDR3nt: TGTGCCAGCAGTTACTTGCGAGGGGTCGAAGAGACCCAGTACTTC
j_gene: TRBJ1-2; v_gene: TRBV27; abundance: -; d_gene: -; CDR3aa: CASSFRGESNYGYTF; CDR3nt: TGTGCCAGCAGCTTCCGGGGGGAATCTAACTATGGCTACACCTTC
j_gene: TRBJ2-5; v_gene: TRBV25-1; abundance: -; d_gene: -; CDR3aa: CASTDPLYQETQYF; CDR3nt: TGTGCCAGCACCGACCCCCTGTACCAAGAGACCCAGTACTTC
j_gene: TRBJ2-5; v_gene: TRBV25-1; abundance: -; d_gene: TRBD1; CDR3aa: CASSWTGQLETQYF; CDR3nt: TGTGCCAGCAGTTGGACAGGGCAGTTGGAGACCCAGTACTTC
j_gene: TRBJ1-1; v_gene: TRBV7-9; abundance: few; d_gene: -; CDR3aa: CASSLFEGTPSNTEAFF; CDR3nt: TGTGCCAGCAGCTTATTTGAGGGCACACCCTCGAACACTGAAGCTTTCTTT
j_gene: TRBJ1-6; v_gene: TRBV5-6; abundance: -; d_gene: -; CDR3aa: CASSSQSGGLNSPLHF; CDR3nt: TGTGCCAGCAGCTCCCAATCCGGGGGTCTTAATTCACCCCTCCACTTT
j_gene: TRBJ1-1; v_gene: TRBV19; abundance: -; d_gene: TRBD1; CDR3aa: CASSNWTGSLEAFF; CDR3nt: TGTGCCAGTAGTAATTGGACAGGGAGTCTTGAAGCTTTCTTT
j_gene: TRBJ2-7; v_gene: TRBV30; abundance: -; d_gene: -; CDR3aa: CASKHRGSYEQYF; CDR3nt: TGTGCCAGCAAGCATCGGGGTTCCTACGAGCAGTACTTC
j_gene: TRBJ2-7; v_gene: TRBV29-1; abundance: once; d_gene: -; CDR3aa: CSVEESGQDSYEQYF; CDR3nt: TGCAGCGTTGAAGAGAGCGGGCAGGACTCCTACGAGCAGTACTTC
j_gene: TRBJ2-5; v_gene: TRBV6-6; abundance: -; d_gene: TRBD1; CDR3aa: CASSAGTVQETQYF; CDR3nt: TGTGCCAGCAGTGCCGGGACAGTACAAGAGACCCAGTACTTC
j_gene: TRBJ1-1; v_gene: TRBV27; abundance: -; d_gene: TRBD1; CDR3aa: CASSLPGGTEAFF; CDR3nt: TGTGCCAGCAGTTTACCAGGGGGGACTGAAGCTTTCTTT
j_gene: TRBJ1-1; v_gene: TRBV9; abundance: -; d_gene: -; CDR3aa: CASSVEVNTEAFF; CDR3nt: TGTGCCAGCAGCGTAGAAGTGAACACTGAAGCTTTCTTT
j_gene: TRBJ2-7; v_gene: TRBV4-3; abundance: -; d_gene: TRBD1; CDR3aa: CASSQDLGTGRYEQYF; CDR3nt: TGCGCCAGCAGCCAAGATCTAGGGACAGGGAGGTACGAGCAGTACTTC
j_gene: TRBJ2-1; v_gene: TRBV5-5; abundance: few; d_gene: -; CDR3aa: CASSPPAGPNYNEQFF; CDR3nt: TGTGCCAGCAGCCCTCCCGCGGGACCAAACTACAATGAGCAGTTCTTC
j_gene: TRBJ2-2; v_gene: TRBV4-1; abundance: -; d_gene: -; CDR3aa: CASTVGGNTGELFF; CDR3nt: TGCGCCAGCACCGTGGGGGGGAACACCGGGGAGCTGTTTTTT
j_gene: TRBJ2-3; v_gene: TRBV9; abundance: -; d_gene: -; CDR3aa: CASSGGRVTDTQYF; CDR3nt: TGTGCCAGCAGCGGGGGCAGGGTCACAGATACGCAGTATTTT
j_gene: TRBJ2-7; v_gene: TRBV5-1; abundance: -; d_gene: -; CDR3aa: CASSLGAGYEQYF; CDR3nt: TGCGCCAGCAGCTTGGGGGCGGGCTACGAGCAGTACTTC
j_gene: TRBJ1-1; v_gene: TRBV12-5; abundance: -; d_gene: -; CDR3aa: CASGLWGNTEAFF; CDR3nt: TGTGCTAGTGGTTTGTGGGGGAACACTGAAGCTTTCTTT
j_gene: TRBJ2-5; v_gene: TRBV4-1; abundance: -; d_gene: -; CDR3aa: CASSQDGGWGEETQYF; CDR3nt: TGCGCCAGCAGCCAAGATGGGGGTTGGGGGGAAGAGACCCAGTACTTC
j_gene: TRBJ2-7; v_gene: TRBV29-1; abundance: -; d_gene: -; CDR3aa: CSARDSTSYEQYF; CDR3nt: TGCAGCGCCCGAGACTCCACCTCCTACGAGCAGTACTTC
j_gene: TRBJ2-1; v_gene: TRBV27; abundance: -; d_gene: -; CDR3aa: CASSTLLGHDNEQFF; CDR3nt: TGTGCCAGCAGTACCCTCCTGGGACACGACAATGAGCAGTTCTTC
j_gene: TRBJ2-2; v_gene: TRBV5-1; abundance: few; d_gene: TRBD2; CDR3aa: CASSLSSGGYTGELFF; CDR3nt: TGCGCCAGCAGCTTGTCTAGCGGGGGATACACCGGGGAGCTGTTTTTT
j_gene: TRBJ2-7; v_gene: TRBV11-2; abundance: -; d_gene: -; CDR3aa: CASSLGVLYEQYF; CDR3nt: TGTGCCAGCAGCTTGGGTGTGCTCTACGAGCAGTACTTC
j_gene: TRBJ1-2; v_gene: TRBV4-3; abundance: -; d_gene: -; CDR3aa: CASSQDRQPPTLYGYTF; CDR3nt: TGCGCCAGCAGCCAAGATCGACAACCGCCGACCCTCTATGGCTACACCTTC
j_gene: TRBJ2-7; v_gene: TRBV4-3; abundance: -; d_gene: -; CDR3aa: CASSPNSDGYEQYF; CDR3nt: TGCGCCAGCAGCCCGAACTCGGACGGCTACGAGCAGTACTTC
j_gene: TRBJ2-1; v_gene: TRBV5-6; abundance: -; d_gene: -; CDR3aa: CASSPTGNEQFF; CDR3nt: TGTGCCAGCAGCCCGACAGGTAATGAGCAGTTCTTC
j_gene: TRBJ2-1; v_gene: TRBV13; abundance: -; d_gene: TRBD2; CDR3aa: CASSSSGADYNEQFF; CDR3nt: TGTGCCAGCAGCTCTAGCGGGGCCGATTACAATGAGCAGTTCTTC